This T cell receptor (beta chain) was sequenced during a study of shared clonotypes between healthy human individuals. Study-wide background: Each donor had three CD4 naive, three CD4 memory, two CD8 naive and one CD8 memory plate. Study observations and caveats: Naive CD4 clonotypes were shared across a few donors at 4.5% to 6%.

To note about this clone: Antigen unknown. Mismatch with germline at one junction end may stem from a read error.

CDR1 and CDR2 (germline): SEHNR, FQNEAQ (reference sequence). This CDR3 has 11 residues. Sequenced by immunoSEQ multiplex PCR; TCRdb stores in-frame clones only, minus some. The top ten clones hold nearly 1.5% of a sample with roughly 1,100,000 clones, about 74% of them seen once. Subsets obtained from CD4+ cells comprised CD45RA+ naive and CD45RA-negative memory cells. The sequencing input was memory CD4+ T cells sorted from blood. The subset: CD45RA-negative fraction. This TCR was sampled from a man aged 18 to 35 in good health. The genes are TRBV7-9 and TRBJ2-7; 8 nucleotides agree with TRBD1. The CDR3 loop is CASSTEGQVIF. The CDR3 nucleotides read TGTGCCAGCAGCACAGAGGGACAGGTTATCTTC.